These 21 T cell receptor beta chains share one sample of origin, sequenced in a study of CD8 T cells in ankylosing spondylitis. TCRdb reprocessed the 5' RACE reads via MiXCR and lists one record per CDR3 protein. The sample lists 250,000 to 400,000 distinct CDR3 sequences, 11% occurring once. Specimen: blood, either unsorted or a sorted T cell fraction (not recorded which). These receptors all stem from a female donor with ankylosing spondylitis or in good health (not recorded which).

V and J are TRBV12-3 or TRBV12-4 and TRBJ2-1; the D gene is possibly TRBD2 (6 bases). The CDR3 has 15 residues. V lost 5 bases and J 4 bases, leaving 15 bases between the germline ends. The CDR3 nucleotides read TGTGCCAGCAGTGCAAGGCGGGGACCTTACAATGAGCAGTTCTTC. Its protein product is CASSARRGPYNEQFF.

This sequence joins TRBV5-1 and TRBJ2-7; 14 positions agree with TRBD2. The junction had 4 bases not matched to a gene; V was cut back by 4 bases and J by 7 bases. The CDR3 consists of 14 residues. Germline V CDR1 and CDR2: SGHRS, YFSETQ. For the CDR3, the DNA is TGCGCCAGCAGCGGCGGGACTAGCGGGAGAGAGCAGTACTTC. This translates into CASSGGTSGREQYF.

This clonotype was counted a few times. This chain joins TRBV19 and TRBJ2-3, with D possibly TRBD1 on 5 matching bases. CDR3 length equals 16 residues. The germline gives CDR1 LNHDA, CDR2 SQIVND (reference sequence). Trimming pared 3 bases from V and 8 bases from J, leaving 21 bases between. The DNA of the CDR3 is TGTGCCAGTAGTATCGGTCAGGGTGGTCCCGTAGGTACGCAGTATTTT. Its protein is CASSIGQGGPVGTQYF.

This clonotype showed up many times. CDR3 bases: TGTGCCAGCAGCTTAGCTTCTCTAGCGGGAGGGATCAACGAGCAGTACTTC. Translation gives CASSLASLAGGINEQYF. The J gene is TRBJ2-7, the V gene TRBV7-2, with 12 bases fitting TRBD2. The CDR3 spans 17 residues. With 0 bases clipped from V and 5 bases from J, the junction kept 8 bases outside the gene matches. Per germline, CDR1 SGHTA and CDR2 FQGNSA.

This clonotype was recorded at least ten times. The V call is TRBV12-3 or TRBV12-4, the J call TRBJ2-7; no clear D. The ends were cut back, 7 bases at V and 0 bases at J, with 16 bases in the middle. The CDR3 has 15 amino acids. The CDR3 is CASTPNGLSSYEQYF. CDR3 coding DNA: TGTGCCAGCACCCCGAACGGCTTGAGCTCCTACGAGCAGTACTTC.

The J gene is TRBJ1-1, the V gene TRBV7-3; D is possibly TRBD1 (5 bases). The ends were cut back, 2 bases at V and 1 base at J, with 11 bases in the middle. CDR3 length equals 15 residues. CDR1 is SGHTA and CDR2 is FQGTGA in the germline V gene. The DNA of the CDR3 is TGTGCCAGCAGCTTATTCGGGGGGAGGAACACTGAAGCTTTCTTT. It codes for CASSLFGGRNTEAFF. Supplemented by reference TRBV7-3 and TRBJ1-1, the full variable domain reads GAGVSQTPSNKVTEKGKYVELRCDPISGHTALYWYRQSLGQGPEFLIYFQGTGAADDSGLPNDRFFAVRPEGSVSTLKIQRTERGDSAVYLCASSLFGGRNTEAFFGQGTRLTVV.

Regarding this clonotype: A single base separates this from a much larger clone, so it may be a read error. CDR3 coding DNA: TGTGCCAGCTGTTTACGGGGGGCGACAGTGAATCCTTGGAAGACCCAGTACTTC. Protein: CASCLRGATVNPWKTQYF. The J gene is TRBJ2-5, the V gene TRBV12-3 or TRBV12-4, with TRBD2 as a possible D gene (7 bases). This CDR3 comprises 18 residues.

This chain links TRBV6-1 with TRBJ2-1; TRBD1 might be the D (6 bases). CDR3 length: 15 amino acids. Trimming left V 6 bases short and J 5 bases short, with 17 bases between. Germline assignment: CDR1 MNHNS and CDR2 SASEGT. The CDR3 DNA is TGTGCCAGCAGATGGGAGACAGGCTTCAACAATGAGCAGTTCTTC. Encoded protein: CASRWETGFNNEQFF.

On this clonotype itself: A much more abundant neighbour one base away suggests this may be a read error. This chain joins TRBV3-1 and TRBJ1-2; TRBD1 is a possible D gene (6 bases). The CDR3 runs to 15 residues. V was trimmed by 7 bases and J by 2 bases, leaving 17 bases between them. Germline CDR1 and CDR2: LGHDT and YNNKEL (reference sequence). This chain's CDR3 is CASTPTGAGNYGYTF. DNA of the CDR3: TGTGCCAGCACCCCGACAGGAGCTGGAAACTATGGCTACACCTTC.

This clonotype was counted many times. The chain is built from TRBV5-6 and TRBJ1-5; TRBD1 is a possible D gene (5 bases). V lost 4 bases and J lost 7, with 9 bases in between. Germline values: CDR1 SGHDT, CDR2 YYEEEE. The CDR3 spans 12 residues. CDR3 sequence: CASSRGDQPQHF. CDR3 coding DNA: TGTGCCAGCAGCAGAGGGGACCAGCCCCAGCATTTT.

The rearrangement joins TRBV6-1 to TRBJ2-5; 7 nucleotides align to TRBD1. V lost 4 bases, J lost 5 bases, and 10 bases stayed unmatched. There are 15 residues in the CDR3. Per the germline V gene, CDR1 is MNHNS and CDR2 is SASEGT. This chain's CDR3 is CASSAGTARWETQYF. The CDR3 coding sequence is TGTGCCAGCAGTGCCGGGACAGCCCGGTGGGAGACCCAGTACTTC.

This clonotype has at least ten counts. This chain's CDR3 is CASSTVRTGELFF. CDR3 DNA sequence: TGTGCCAGTTCGACAGTACGAACCGGGGAGCTGTTTTTT. The chain is built from TRBV19 and TRBJ2-2, with D maybe TRBD1 (5 bases). With 8 bases removed from V and 5 bases from J, the gap between germline ends came to 12 bases. CDR1 and CDR2 from the germline V gene are LNHDA and SQIVND (reference sequence). This CDR3 has 13 residues.

This clonotype was seen more than once but under ten times. This rearrangement joins TRBV30 to TRBJ2-7; maybe TRBD2 (6 bases). There are 13 residues in the CDR3. Germline CDR1 reads GTSNPN; CDR2 reads SVGIG (reference sequence). Trimming took off 2 bases at V and 3 bases at J, with 11 bases between the two ends. The CDR3 nucleotides are TGTGCCTGGAGTTTAGGAGGGAGCTACGAGCAGTACTTC. Amino acids: CAWSLGGSYEQYF.

There are many counts of this clonotype. The V gene is TRBV6-2 or TRBV6-3, the J gene TRBJ2-1, with a weak D call TRBD2 (6 bases). Per the germline V gene, CDR1 is MNHEY and CDR2 is SVGEGT. The CDR3 length is 15 residues. Trimming took 2 bases from V and 5 from J, leaving 13 bases between them. CDR3 region: CASSYPQLADNEQFF. CDR3 sequence (DNA): TGTGCCAGCAGTTACCCCCAACTAGCCGACAATGAGCAGTTCTTC.

In its sample, this clonotype was seen many times. V gene TRBV20-1 combines with J gene TRBJ1-5; tentative D call: TRBD1 (5 bases). The CDR3 extends over 13 amino acids. In germline, CDR1 is DFQATT, CDR2 SNEGSKA (reference sequence). With 6 bases removed from V and 2 bases from J, the gap between germline ends came to 11 bases. The CDR3 here is CSARAGGNQPQHF. CDR3 bases: TGCAGTGCGAGGGCGGGGGGCAATCAGCCCCAGCATTTT.

V is TRBV7-2 and J is TRBJ1-5, with D possibly matching TRBD1 (5 bases). Germline V gives CDR1 SGHTA, CDR2 FQGNSA. Trimming stripped 5 bases from V and 3 bases from J, with 11 bases between. This CDR3 has 14 amino acids. CDR3 DNA sequence: TGTGCCAGCAGCCGCGCAGGGTACAATCAGCCCCAGCATTTT. As protein: CASSRAGYNQPQHF. The full variable domain, its missing parts supplied by reference TRBV7-2 and TRBJ1-5, is GAGVSQSPSNKVTEKGKDVELRCDPISGHTALYWYRQSLGQGLEFLIYFQGNSAPDKSGLPSDRFSAERTGGSVSTLTIQRTQQEDSAVYLCASSRAGYNQPQHFGDGTRLSIL.

In this sample, this clonotype turned up many times. This chain uses TRBV5-1 with TRBJ1-4; D may be TRBD1 (5 bases). This CDR3 spans 17 amino acids. CDR1 and CDR2 (germline): SGHRS, YFSETQ. Trimming took off 0 bases at V and 0 bases at J, with 12 bases between the two ends. The CDR3 reads CASSLGQTVPTNEKLFF. CDR3 DNA sequence: TGCGCCAGCAGCTTGGGACAGACCGTTCCAACTAATGAAAAACTGTTTTTT.

This clonotype was seen ten or more times. The genes are TRBV27 and TRBJ2-1, with D unclear. V lost 5 bases and J 8 bases, leaving 19 bases between the germline ends. Germline CDR1 is MNHEY and CDR2 is SMNVEV (reference sequence). There are 15 residues in the CDR3. The CDR3 sequence is CASSLIEGRWDEQFF. In DNA, the CDR3 is TGTGCCAGCAGTCTAATCGAAGGAAGGTGGGATGAGCAGTTCTTC.

This clonotype was detected ten times or more. Germline is not matched at one junction end, which may reflect a read error. This rearrangement joins TRBV7-2 to TRBJ1-6; no clear D gene. CDR1 is SGHTA, CDR2 FQGNSA, per germline. This CDR3 spans 13 amino acids. CDR3 coding DNA: TGCGCCAGCAGCTTGGATCCGAATTCACCCCTCCACTTT. Translated: CASSLDPNSPLHF.

The chain uses TRBV7-6 and TRBJ1-6; 7 nucleotides align to TRBD1. The trim removed 6 bases at V and 8 bases at J, leaving 7 bases unmatched. Germline CDR1 and CDR2: SGHVS and FNYEAQ. This CDR3 contains 14 residues. The DNA of the CDR3 is TGTGCCAGCAGAGAGGGGGCAGGGGATTCACCCCTCCACTTT. Its protein is CASREGAGDSPLHF. The entire variable domain, with the rest obtained from reference TRBV7-6 and TRBJ1-6, is as follows: GAGVSQSPRYKVTKRGQDVALRCDPISGHVSLYWYRQALGQGPEFLTYFNYEAQQDKSGLPNDRFSAERPEGSISTLTIQRTEQRDSAMYRCASREGAGDSPLHFGNGTRLTVT.

At least ten counts were recorded for this clonotype. CDR3 region: CASSTAQGSETQYF. CDR3 nucleotides: TGCGCCAGCAGCACCGCCCAGGGTTCCGAGACCCAGTACTTC. V is TRBV5-1 and J is TRBJ2-5; a possible D gene is TRBD1 (5 bases). Deletions cut 4 bases from V and 5 bases from J, with 15 bases between. The CDR3 extends over 14 amino acids. From germline, CDR1 is SGHRS and CDR2 YFSETQ.